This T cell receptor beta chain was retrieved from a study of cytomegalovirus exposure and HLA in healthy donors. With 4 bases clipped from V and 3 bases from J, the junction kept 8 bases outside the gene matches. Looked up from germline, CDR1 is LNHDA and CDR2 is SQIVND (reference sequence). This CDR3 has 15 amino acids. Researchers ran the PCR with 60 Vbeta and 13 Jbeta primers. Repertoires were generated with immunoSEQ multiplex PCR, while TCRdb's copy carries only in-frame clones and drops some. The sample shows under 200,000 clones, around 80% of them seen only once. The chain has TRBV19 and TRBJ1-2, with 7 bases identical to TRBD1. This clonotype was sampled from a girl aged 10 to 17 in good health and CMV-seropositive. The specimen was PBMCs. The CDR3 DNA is TGTGCCAGTAGTAGTAACATGGGACAGTACTATGGCTACACCTTC. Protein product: CASSSNMGQYYGYTF.